This T cell receptor (beta chain) was retrieved from a study of patients and donors after allogeneic stem cell transplantation. TCRdb re-analysed the RT-PCR reads in MiXCR, keeping a single row per CDR3 protein. Seen here are approximately 200,000 distinct CDR3 sequences, around 41% observed once, and the top ten hold around 10%. CDR1 is SGHTA, CDR2 FQGNSA, per germline. Trimming left V 1 base short and J 4 bases short, with 11 bases between. The CDR3 totals 15 residues. This clonotype was picked up one time. The sequence was collected from a human donor who was either an allogeneic HSCT recipient or a stem cell or donor lymphocyte infusion donor (not recorded which). It is not recorded whose cells these are; they may come from a transplant donor. This chain joins TRBV7-2 and TRBJ2-1; D may match TRBD1 or TRBD2 (5 bases each). Material: blood, either unsorted or a sorted T cell fraction (not recorded which). The CDR3 reads CASSLDEGWYNEQFF. In DNA form, the CDR3 reads TGTGCCAGCAGCTTAGATGAGGGGTGGTACAATGAGCAGTTCTTC.